This record covers a single TCR beta chain. The antigen is undetermined. The sample comes from a study of CD8+ T cells in alopecia areata. Study results and caveats: Scalp specimens additionally yield sequences from normal skin's resident alphabeta T cells. It was observed that many expanded lesional clones persisted in scalp and blood during tofacitinib.

RNA extraction was followed by reverse transcription into cDNA, which acted as the sequencing template. Data came from immunoSEQ multiplex PCR; TCRdb stores just in-frame clones and leaves some out. This sample carries about 74,000 clones, approximately 29% of them seen once, and the ten largest clones take 15%. Treatment specified: oral pan-JAK inhibitor, 5-10 mg twice daily. This CDR3 is 11 amino acids long. Between the trimmed V and J ends, which lost 7 bases and 12 bases, there was a span of 16 bases. The germline gives CDR1 SQVTM, CDR2 ANQGSEA. The TCR originated in a human donor with alopecia areata. The chain employs TRBV29-1 and TRBJ1-5; possibly TRBD1 for D (6 bases). Source: CD8+ T cells sorted from blood, taken at week 4, from a patient treated with tofacitinib. CDR3 nucleotides: TGCAGCGCCCTGACAGGAGAAGACCAGCATTTT. Encoded protein: CSALTGEDQHF.